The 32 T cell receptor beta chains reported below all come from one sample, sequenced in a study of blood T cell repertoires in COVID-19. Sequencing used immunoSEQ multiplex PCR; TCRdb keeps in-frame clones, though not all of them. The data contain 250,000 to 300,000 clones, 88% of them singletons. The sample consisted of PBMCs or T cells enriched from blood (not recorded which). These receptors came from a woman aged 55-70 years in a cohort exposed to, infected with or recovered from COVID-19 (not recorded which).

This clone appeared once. Here the CDR3 reads CASSRGQGTYEQYF. DNA of the CDR3: TGTGCCAGTAGTAGAGGACAGGGCACCTACGAGCAGTACTTC. This rearrangement joins TRBV19 to TRBJ2-7; 8 bases are shared with TRBD1. The CDR3 has 14 amino acids. The germline V gene has CDR1 LNHDA and CDR2 SQIVND (reference sequence). The V gene end was trimmed by 4 bases and the J gene end by 2 bases; junction bases not matched to a gene: 4.

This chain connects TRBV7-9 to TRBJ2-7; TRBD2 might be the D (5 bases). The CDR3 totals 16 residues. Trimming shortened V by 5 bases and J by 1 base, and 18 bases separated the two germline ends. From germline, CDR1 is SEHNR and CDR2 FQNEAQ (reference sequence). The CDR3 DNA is TGTGCCAGCAGCCGGAATCTCAACTCGGGATCCTACGAGCAGTACTTC. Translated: CASSRNLNSGSYEQYF.

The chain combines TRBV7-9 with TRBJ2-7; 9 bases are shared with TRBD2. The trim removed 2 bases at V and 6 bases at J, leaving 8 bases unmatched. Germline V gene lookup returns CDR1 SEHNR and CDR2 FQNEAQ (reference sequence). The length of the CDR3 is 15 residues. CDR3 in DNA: TGTGCCAGCAGCTTATTAGGCGGGAGGGCCATCGAGCAGTACTTC. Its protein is CASSLLGGRAIEQYF.

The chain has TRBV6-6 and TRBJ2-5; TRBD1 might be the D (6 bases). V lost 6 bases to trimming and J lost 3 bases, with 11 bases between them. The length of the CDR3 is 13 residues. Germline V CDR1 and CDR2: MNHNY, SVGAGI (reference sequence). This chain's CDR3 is CASRQTGEETQYF. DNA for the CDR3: TGTGCCAGCAGGCAGACAGGTGAAGAGACCCAGTACTTC.

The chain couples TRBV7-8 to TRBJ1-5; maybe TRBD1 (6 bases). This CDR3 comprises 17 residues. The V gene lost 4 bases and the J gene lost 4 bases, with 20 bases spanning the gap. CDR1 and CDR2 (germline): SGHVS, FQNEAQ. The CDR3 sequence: CASSSPRRGPSNQPQHF. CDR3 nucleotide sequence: TGTGCCAGCAGCTCCCCCCGGCGGGGGCCGTCAAATCAGCCCCAGCATTTT.

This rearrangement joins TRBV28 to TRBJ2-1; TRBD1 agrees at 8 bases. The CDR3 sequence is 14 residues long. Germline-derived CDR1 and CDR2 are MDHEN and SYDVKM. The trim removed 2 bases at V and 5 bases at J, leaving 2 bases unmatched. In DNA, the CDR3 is TGTGCCAGCAGTTTACGGACAGGGAACAATGAGCAGTTCTTC. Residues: CASSLRTGNNEQFF.

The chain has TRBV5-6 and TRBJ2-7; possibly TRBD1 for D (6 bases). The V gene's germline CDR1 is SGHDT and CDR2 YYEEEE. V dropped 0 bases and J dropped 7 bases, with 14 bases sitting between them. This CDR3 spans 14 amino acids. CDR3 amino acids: CASSLDRVLREQYF. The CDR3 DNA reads TGTGCCAGCAGCTTGGACAGGGTTCTGAGGGAGCAGTACTTC. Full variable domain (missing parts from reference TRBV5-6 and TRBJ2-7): DAGVTQSPTHLIKTRGQQVTLRCSPKSGHDTVSWYQQALGQGPQFIFQYYEEEERQRGNFPDRFSGHQFPNYSSELNVNALLLGDSALYLCASSLDRVLREQYFGPGTRLTVT.

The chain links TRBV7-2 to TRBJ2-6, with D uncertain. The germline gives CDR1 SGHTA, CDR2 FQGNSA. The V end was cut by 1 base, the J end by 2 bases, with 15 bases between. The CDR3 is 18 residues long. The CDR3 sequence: CASSLVGALSTGANVLTF. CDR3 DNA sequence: TGTGCCAGCAGCTTAGTAGGAGCCCTGAGCACTGGGGCCAACGTCCTGACTTTC.

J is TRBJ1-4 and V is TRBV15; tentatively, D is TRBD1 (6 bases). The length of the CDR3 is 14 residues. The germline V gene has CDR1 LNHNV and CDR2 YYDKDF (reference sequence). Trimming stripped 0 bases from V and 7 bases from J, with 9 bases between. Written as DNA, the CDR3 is TGTGCCACCAGCAGAGATCGGGGGGCTGAAAAACTGTTTTTT. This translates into CATSRDRGAEKLFF.

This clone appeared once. The CDR3: CASSSRTGTSEQYF. As DNA, the CDR3 is TGTGCCAGCAGTTCCAGGACAGGGACCAGCGAGCAGTACTTC. The chain combines TRBV2 with TRBJ2-7, with 8 nucleotides matching TRBD1. Germline trimming cut 5 bases from V and 6 bases from J; bases unmatched to any gene: 9. CDR1 and CDR2 from the germline V gene are SNHLY and FYNNEI. This CDR3 has 14 residues.

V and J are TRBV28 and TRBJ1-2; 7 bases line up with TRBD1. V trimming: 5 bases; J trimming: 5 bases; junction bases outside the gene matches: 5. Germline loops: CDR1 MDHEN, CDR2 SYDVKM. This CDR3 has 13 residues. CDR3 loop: CASSRTGAYGYTF. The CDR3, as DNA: TGTGCCAGCAGTCGGACAGGAGCTTATGGCTACACCTTC.

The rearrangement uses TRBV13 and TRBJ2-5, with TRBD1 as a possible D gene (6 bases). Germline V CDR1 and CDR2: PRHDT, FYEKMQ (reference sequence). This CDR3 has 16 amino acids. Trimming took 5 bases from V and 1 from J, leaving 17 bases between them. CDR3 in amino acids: CASSITSGQFQETQYF. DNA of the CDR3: TGTGCCAGCAGCATAACCTCTGGACAGTTCCAAGAGACCCAGTACTTC.

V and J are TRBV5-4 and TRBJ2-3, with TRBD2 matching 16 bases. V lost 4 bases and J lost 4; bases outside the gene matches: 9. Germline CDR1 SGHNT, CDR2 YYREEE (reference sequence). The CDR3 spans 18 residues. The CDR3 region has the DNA TGTGCCAGCAGCCCACCCGGGACTAGCGGGAGGGCCGCAGATACGCAGTATTTT. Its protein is CASSPPGTSGRAADTQYF.

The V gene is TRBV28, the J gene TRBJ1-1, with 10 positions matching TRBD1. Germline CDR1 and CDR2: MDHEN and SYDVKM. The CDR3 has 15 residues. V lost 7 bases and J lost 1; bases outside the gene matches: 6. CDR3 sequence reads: CASNDRGPGNTEAFF. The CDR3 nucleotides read TGTGCCAGCAATGACAGGGGGCCTGGGAACACTGAAGCTTTCTTT.

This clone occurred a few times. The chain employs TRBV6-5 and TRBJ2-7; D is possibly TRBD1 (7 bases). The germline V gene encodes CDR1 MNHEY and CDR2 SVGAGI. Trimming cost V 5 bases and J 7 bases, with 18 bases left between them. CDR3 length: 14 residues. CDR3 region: CASSPDRNAGEQYF. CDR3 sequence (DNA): TGTGCCAGCAGTCCGGACAGGAACGCGGGGGAGCAGTACTTC.

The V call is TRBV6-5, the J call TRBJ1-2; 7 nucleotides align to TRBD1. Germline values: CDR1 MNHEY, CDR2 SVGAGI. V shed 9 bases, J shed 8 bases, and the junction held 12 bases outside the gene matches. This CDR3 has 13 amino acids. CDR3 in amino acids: CASGTGTATGYTF. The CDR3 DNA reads TGTGCCAGTGGGACGGGGACAGCCACCGGCTACACCTTC.

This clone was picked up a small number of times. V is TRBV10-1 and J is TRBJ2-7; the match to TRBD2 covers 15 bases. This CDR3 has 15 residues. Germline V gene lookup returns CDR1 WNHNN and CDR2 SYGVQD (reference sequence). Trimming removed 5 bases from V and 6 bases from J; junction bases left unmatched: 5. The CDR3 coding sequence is TGCGCCAGCAGTACGGGACTAGCGGGAGGCGGCGAGCAGTACTTC. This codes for CASSTGLAGGGEQYF.

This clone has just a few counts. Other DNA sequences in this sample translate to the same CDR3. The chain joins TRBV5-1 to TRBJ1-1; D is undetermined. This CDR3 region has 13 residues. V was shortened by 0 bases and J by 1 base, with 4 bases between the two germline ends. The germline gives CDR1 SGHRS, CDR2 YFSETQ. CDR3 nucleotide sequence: TGCGCCAGCAGCTTGGCAGGGAACACTGAAGCTTTCTTT. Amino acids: CASSLAGNTEAFF.

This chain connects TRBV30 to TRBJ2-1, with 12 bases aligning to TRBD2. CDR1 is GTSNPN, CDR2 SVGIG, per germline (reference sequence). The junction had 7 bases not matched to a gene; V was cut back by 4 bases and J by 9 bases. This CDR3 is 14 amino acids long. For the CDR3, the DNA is TGTGCCTGGACTAGCGGGAGGGCCGTAGGTGAGCAGTTCTTC. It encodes CAWTSGRAVGEQFF.

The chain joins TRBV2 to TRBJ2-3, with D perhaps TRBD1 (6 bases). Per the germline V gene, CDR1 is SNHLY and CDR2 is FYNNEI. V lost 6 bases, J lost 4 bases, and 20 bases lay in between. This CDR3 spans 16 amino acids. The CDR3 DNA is TGTGCCAGCAGGGCCTTCGGACAGATCAAGGCAGATACGCAGTATTTT. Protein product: CASRAFGQIKADTQYF.

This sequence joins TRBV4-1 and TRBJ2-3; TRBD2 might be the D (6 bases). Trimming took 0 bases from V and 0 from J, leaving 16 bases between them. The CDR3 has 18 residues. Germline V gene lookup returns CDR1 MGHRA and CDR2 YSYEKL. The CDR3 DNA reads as TGCGCCAGCAGCCAAGATTGGGCGCTTGGGGGGAGCACAGATACGCAGTATTTT. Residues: CASSQDWALGGSTDTQYF.

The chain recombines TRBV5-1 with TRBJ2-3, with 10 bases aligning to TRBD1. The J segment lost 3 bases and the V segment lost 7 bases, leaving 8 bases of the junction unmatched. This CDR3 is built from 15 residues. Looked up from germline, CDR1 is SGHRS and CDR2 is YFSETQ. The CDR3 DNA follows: TGCGCCAGCGGACCAGGGACAGGGGAGACAGATACGCAGTATTTT. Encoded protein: CASGPGTGETDTQYF.

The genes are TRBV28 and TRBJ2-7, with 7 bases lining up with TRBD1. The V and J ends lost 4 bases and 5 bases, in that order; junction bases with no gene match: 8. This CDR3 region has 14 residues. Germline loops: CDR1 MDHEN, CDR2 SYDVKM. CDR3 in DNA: TGTGCCAGCAGTTGGACGACAGGGACCCACGAGCAGTACTTC. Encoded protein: CASSWTTGTHEQYF.

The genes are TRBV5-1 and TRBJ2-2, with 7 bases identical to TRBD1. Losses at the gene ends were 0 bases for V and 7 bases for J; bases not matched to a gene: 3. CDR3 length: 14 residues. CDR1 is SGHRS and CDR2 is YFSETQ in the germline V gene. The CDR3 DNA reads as TGCGCCAGCAGCTTGGTTCAGGGGGTCGGGGAGCTGTTTTTT. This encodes CASSLVQGVGELFF.

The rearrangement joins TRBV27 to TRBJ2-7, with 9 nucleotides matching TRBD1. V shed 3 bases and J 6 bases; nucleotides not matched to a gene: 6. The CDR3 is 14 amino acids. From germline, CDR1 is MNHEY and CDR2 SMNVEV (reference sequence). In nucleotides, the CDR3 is TGTGCCAGCAGTTTCCGGGACAGGGTAGGCGAGCAGTACTTC. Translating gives CASSFRDRVGEQYF.

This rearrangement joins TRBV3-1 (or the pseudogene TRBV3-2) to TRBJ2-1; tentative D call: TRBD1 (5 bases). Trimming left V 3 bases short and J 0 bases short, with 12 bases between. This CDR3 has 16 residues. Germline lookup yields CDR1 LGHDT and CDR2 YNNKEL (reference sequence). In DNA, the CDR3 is TGTGCCAGCAGCCAGCCTCTAGGGGTCTCCTACAATGAGCAGTTCTTC. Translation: CASSQPLGVSYNEQFF.

CDR3 in amino acids: CASSPPYRSSANYGYTF. CDR3 DNA: TGTGCCAGCAGTCCACCGTACAGGAGCTCGGCTAACTATGGCTACACCTTC. This chain links TRBV28 with TRBJ1-2, with D possibly matching TRBD1 (5 bases). Germline V gene sequence: CDR1 MDHEN, CDR2 SYDVKM. The CDR3 spans 17 residues. Between the trimmed V and J ends, which lost 5 bases and 0 bases, there was a span of 19 bases.

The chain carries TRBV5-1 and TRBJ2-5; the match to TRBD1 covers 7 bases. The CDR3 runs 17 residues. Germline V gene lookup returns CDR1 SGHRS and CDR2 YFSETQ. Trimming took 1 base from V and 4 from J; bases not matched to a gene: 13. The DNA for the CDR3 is TGCGCCAGCAGCTTGTGGGGGTCTACAGGGGTCGTAGAGACCCAGTACTTC. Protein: CASSLWGSTGVVETQYF.

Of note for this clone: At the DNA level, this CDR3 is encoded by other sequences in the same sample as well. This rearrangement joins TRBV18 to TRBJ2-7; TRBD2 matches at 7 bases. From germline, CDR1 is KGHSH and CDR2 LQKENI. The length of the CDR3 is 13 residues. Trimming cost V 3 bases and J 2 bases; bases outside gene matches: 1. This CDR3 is CASSPGTTYEQYF. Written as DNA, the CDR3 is TGTGCCAGCTCACCGGGGACTACCTACGAGCAGTACTTC.

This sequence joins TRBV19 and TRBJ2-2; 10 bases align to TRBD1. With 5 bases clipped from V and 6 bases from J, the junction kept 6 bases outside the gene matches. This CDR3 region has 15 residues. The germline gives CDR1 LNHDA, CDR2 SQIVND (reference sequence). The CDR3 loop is CASSAGQGWAGELFF. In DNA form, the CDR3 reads TGTGCCAGTAGTGCGGGACAGGGGTGGGCCGGGGAGCTGTTTTTT.

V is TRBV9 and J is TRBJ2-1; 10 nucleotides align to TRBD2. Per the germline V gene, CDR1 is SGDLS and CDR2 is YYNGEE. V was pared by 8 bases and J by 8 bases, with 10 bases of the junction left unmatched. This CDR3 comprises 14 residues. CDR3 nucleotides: TGTGCCAGTAGCATGAGCGGGAGGGCCGATGAGCAGTTCTTC. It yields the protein CASSMSGRADEQFF.

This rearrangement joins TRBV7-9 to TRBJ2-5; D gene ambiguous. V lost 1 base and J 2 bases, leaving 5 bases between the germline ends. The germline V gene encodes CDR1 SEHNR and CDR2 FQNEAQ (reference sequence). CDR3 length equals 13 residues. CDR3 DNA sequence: TGTGCCAGCAGCTTAGACAAACAAGAGACCCAGTACTTC. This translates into CASSLDKQETQYF.